The next 30 T cell receptor beta chains were all read from a single sample in a study of T cells in Graves' hyperthyroidism and ophthalmopathy. Template material for amplifying TCR beta CDR3 regions consisted of RNA transcripts. The HTBI primer set was used in a first-round RT-PCR of the TCR CDR3. TCRdb independently ran MiXCR on the multiplex PCR reads; one entry per CDR3 protein. The table lists 370,000 or so distinct CDR3 sequences, roughly 25% of them singletons. The source material was blood. The receptors originated from a middle-aged man with Graves' hyperthyroidism.

The chain combines TRBV11-3 with TRBJ2-7; no clear D. V lost 0 bases, J lost 2 bases, and 11 bases lay in between. The CDR3 spans 15 residues. The germline V gene encodes CDR1 SGHNT and CDR2 YENEEA. This chain's CDR3 is CASSLDLFLPYEQYF. DNA for the CDR3: TGTGCCAGCAGCTTAGATCTCTTTCTTCCCTACGAGCAGTACTTC.

This clonotype was found a few times. The V gene is TRBV20-1, the J gene TRBJ2-3, with TRBD1 matching over 12 bases. Germline V lookup: CDR1 DFQATT, CDR2 SNEGSKA (reference sequence). The length of the CDR3 is 15 residues. The V and J ends lost 6 bases and 4 bases, in that order; junction bases with no gene match: 8. CDR3 DNA: TGCAGTGCCGTTGGGGACAGGGGGCGCGCAGATACGCAGTATTTT. This sequence encodes CSAVGDRGRADTQYF.

In its sample, this clonotype was seen a few times. This chain joins TRBV4-1 and TRBJ2-5; weak D call: TRBD1 (5 bases). The CDR3 is 15 residues long. Trimming left V 4 bases short and J 3 bases short, with 15 bases between. CDR1 is MGHRA, CDR2 YSYEKL, per germline. The DNA for the CDR3 is TGCGCCAGCAGCCGGGCAGGGTTTGCGGAAGAGACCCAGTACTTC. It translates to CASSRAGFAEETQYF.

The rearrangement uses TRBV29-1 and TRBJ1-1; tentatively, D is TRBD1 (5 bases). With 4 bases removed from V and 4 bases from J, the gap between germline ends came to 16 bases. This CDR3 comprises 14 residues. Germline values: CDR1 SQVTM, CDR2 ANQGSEA. The CDR3 DNA follows: TGCAGCGTTGCGGCCGCCGGGACCGGCACTGAAGCTTTCTTT. Translating gives CSVAAAGTGTEAFF. Full variable domain (remainder filled in from reference TRBV29-1 and TRBJ1-1): SAVISQKPSRDICQRGTSLTIQCQVDSQVTMMFWYRQQPGQSLTLIATANQGSEATYESGFVIDKFPISRPNLTFSTLTVSNMSPEDSSIYLCSVAAAGTGTEAFFGQGTRLTVV.

This clonotype showed up just a few times. J is TRBJ1-1 and V is TRBV19; 7 bases map to TRBD1. Unmatched junction bases numbered 13, after V lost 6 bases and J lost 6 bases. Germline-derived CDR1 and CDR2 are LNHDA and SQIVND (reference sequence). The CDR3 totals 15 residues. The CDR3 reads CASSRQGNGFPEAFF. CDR3 nucleotide sequence: TGTGCCAGTAGCAGACAGGGCAACGGATTTCCTGAAGCTTTCTTT.

The V call is TRBV20-1, the J call TRBJ2-1; maybe TRBD1 (5 bases). CDR1 is DFQATT and CDR2 is SNEGSKA in the germline V gene (reference sequence). Trimming left V 3 bases short and J 2 bases short, with 17 bases between. The CDR3 covers 16 residues. CDR3 protein: CSARSSIGAAYNEQFF. The DNA of the CDR3 is TGCAGTGCTAGGTCCTCAATTGGGGCAGCCTACAATGAGCAGTTCTTC.

This clonotype was seen at least ten times. The chain carries TRBV28 and TRBJ2-3, with 8 bases aligning to TRBD2. The CDR3 consists of 16 residues. V shed 7 bases and J 4 bases; nucleotides not matched to a gene: 13. The V gene's germline CDR1 is MDHEN and CDR2 SYDVKM. CDR3 sequence (DNA): TGTGCCAGCATTCCTTTGAACGGGAGGGTTCCAGATACGCAGTATTTT. Translating it yields CASIPLNGRVPDTQYF.

This sequence joins TRBV6-1 and TRBJ1-3; 10 bases map to TRBD1. V lost 6 bases, J lost 0 bases, and 2 bases stayed unmatched. Looked up from germline, CDR1 is MNHNS and CDR2 is SASEGT. There are 15 residues in the CDR3. The DNA for the CDR3 is TGTGCCAGCAGGGACAGGGGGAGCTCTGGAAACACCATATATTTT. Protein: CASRDRGSSGNTIYF.

The chain carries TRBV19 and TRBJ2-3; D uncertain. The V gene lost 6 bases and the J gene lost 2 bases, with 15 bases spanning the gap. Germline CDR1 is LNHDA and CDR2 is SQIVND (reference sequence). CDR3 length equals 15 residues. The CDR3 DNA reads as TGTGCCAGTAGGTCCTCGGGCGGAAACACAGATACGCAGTATTTT. It codes for CASRSSGGNTDTQYF.

This chain links TRBV11-3 with TRBJ2-3; 7 nucleotides align to TRBD2. CDR3 size: 14 residues. V trimming: 4 bases; J trimming: 5 bases; junction bases outside the gene matches: 6. From germline, CDR1 is SGHNT and CDR2 YENEEA. CDR3 coding DNA: TGTGCCAGCAGCTGGGACTACCCGGTAGATACGCAGTATTTT. Amino acids: CASSWDYPVDTQYF. The variable domain in full, completed from reference TRBV11-3 and TRBJ2-3, reads EAGVVQSPRYKIIEKKQPVAFWCNPISGHNTLYWYLQNLGQGPELLIRYENEEAVDDSQLPKDRFSAERLKGVDSTLKIQPAELGDSAVYLCASSWDYPVDTQYFGPGTRLTVL.

This clonotype was recorded many times. This chain connects TRBV27 to TRBJ1-1; weak D call: TRBD1 (6 bases). Germline CDR1 is MNHEY and CDR2 is SMNVEV (reference sequence). The CDR3 totals 14 residues. Deletions cut 5 bases from V and 1 base from J, with 11 bases between. The CDR3 DNA follows: TGTGCCAGCAGTGGGACACTTACGAACACTGAAGCTTTCTTT. Translation gives CASSGTLTNTEAFF.

The chain employs TRBV5-8 and TRBJ2-7; TRBD1 agrees at 7 bases. The CDR3 extends over 14 amino acids. The germline CDR1 and CDR2 sequences are SGHTS and YDEGEE. J lost 0 bases, V lost 4 bases, and 4 bases had no gene match. The CDR3 spells CASSVGQPSYEQYF. The DNA for the CDR3 is TGTGCCAGCAGCGTGGGACAGCCCTCCTACGAGCAGTACTTC.

In regard to this clonotype: A read error is possible here, since a much larger clone lies one base away. This likely comes from a read error, as the CDR3 has no conserved phenylalanine or tryptophan at its end. V is TRBV7-2 and J is TRBJ2-5; the D gene is possibly TRBD1 (5 bases). Germline V gene lookup returns CDR1 SGHTA and CDR2 FQGNSA. The V end was cut by 5 bases, the J end by 2 bases, with 15 bases between. The CDR3 consists of 15 residues. In nucleotides, the CDR3 is TGTGCCAGCAGCCAGCGCCTAGGGGCACAAGAGACCCAGTACCTC. Amino acid sequence: CASSQRLGAQETQYL.

This clonotype showed up many times. This chain links TRBV28 with TRBJ1-5; D remains ambiguous. This CDR3 region has 13 residues. Trimming pared 6 bases from V and 3 bases from J, leaving 9 bases between. Germline CDR1 reads MDHEN; CDR2 reads SYDVKM. CDR3 sequence: CASRTGLNQPQHF. The CDR3 DNA follows: TGTGCCAGCAGGACCGGCCTCAATCAGCCCCAGCATTTT.

This clonotype was counted between two and nine times. The V call is TRBV5-1, the J call TRBJ2-1; 8 bases match TRBD2. The germline V gene encodes CDR1 SGHRS and CDR2 YFSETQ. With 0 bases clipped from V and 8 bases from J, the junction kept 10 bases outside the gene matches. This CDR3 comprises 16 residues. This CDR3 reads CASSLDPSGSVDEQFF. The CDR3, as DNA: TGCGCCAGCAGCTTGGATCCCAGCGGGAGTGTCGATGAGCAGTTCTTC.

The table lists this clonotype with many counts. The chain combines TRBV27 with TRBJ1-3; tentatively, D is TRBD1 (5 bases). V was trimmed by 6 bases and J by 2 bases, leaving 11 bases between them. Germline CDR1 is MNHEY and CDR2 is SMNVEV (reference sequence). The CDR3 is made up of 14 amino acids. CDR3 in amino acids: CASSLAGTGNTIYF. The DNA for the CDR3 is TGTGCCAGCAGCCTGGCAGGGACTGGAAACACCATATATTTT.

This clonotype was counted many times. The chain links TRBV6-1 to TRBJ2-3; no clear D gene. CDR1 is MNHNS and CDR2 is SASEGT in the germline V gene. V was cut by 5 bases and J by 0 bases, with 12 bases left in between. This CDR3 region has 15 residues. The CDR3 DNA follows: TGTGCCAGCAGTCTTAGGACGACTAGCACAGATACGCAGTATTTT. Its translation: CASSLRTTSTDTQYF.

This clonotype was seen many times. The chain carries TRBV28 and TRBJ2-3; D uncertain. Trimming removed 3 bases at V and 6 bases at J, with 4 bases between. The CDR3 spans 11 residues. CDR1 MDHEN and CDR2 SYDVKM come from the germline V gene. Here the CDR3 reads CASSLVDTQYF. CDR3 DNA: TGTGCCAGCAGTTTGGTGGATACGCAGTATTTT. The full variable domain, with the rest looked up from reference TRBV28 and TRBJ2-3, is DVKVTQSSRYLVKRTGEKVFLECVQDMDHENMFWYRQDPGLGLRLIYFSYDVKMKEKGDIPEGYSVSREKKERFSLILESASTNQTSMYLCASSLVDTQYFGPGTRLTVL.

In this sample, this clonotype turned up many times. The rearrangement links TRBV27 to TRBJ2-7; 12 bases map to TRBD2. V dropped 4 bases and J dropped 4; count of bases not matched to a gene: 8. CDR3 length: 16 amino acids. Germline V gives CDR1 MNHEY, CDR2 SMNVEV (reference sequence). The CDR3 DNA reads TGTGCCAGCAGTTCCAATCGACTAGCGGGAGTTTACGAGCAGTACTTC. This codes for CASSSNRLAGVYEQYF.

This clonotype was picked up a small number of times. Given a much more abundant clone one base away, this may be a read error. The chain uses TRBV7-9 and TRBJ2-7, with D perhaps matching TRBD2 (6 bases). The CDR3 consists of 14 residues. Germline values: CDR1 SEHNR, CDR2 FQNEAQ (reference sequence). CDR3 region: CAGSLGSGPYEQYF. In DNA form, the CDR3 reads TGTGCCGGCAGCTTGGGTAGCGGACCCTACGAGCAGTACTTC.

This clonotype occurred many times. This rearrangement joins TRBV11-3 to TRBJ2-3; no definite D call. Trimming took off 4 bases at V and 6 bases at J, with 11 bases between the two ends. The CDR3 loop spans 13 amino acids. The V gene's germline CDR1 is SGHNT and CDR2 YENEEA. CDR3 protein: CASSSLNGDTQYF. The CDR3 DNA reads TGTGCCAGCAGCTCACTAAATGGGGATACGCAGTATTTT.

The genes are TRBV6-1 and TRBJ2-1, with D perhaps TRBD2 (6 bases). CDR3 length: 14 amino acids. Per germline, CDR1 MNHNS and CDR2 SASEGT. Between the trimmed V and J ends, which lost 6 bases and 0 bases, there was a span of 9 bases. This CDR3 is CASRSSASYNEQFF. The CDR3 coding sequence is TGTGCCAGCAGATCTAGCGCCTCCTACAATGAGCAGTTCTTC.

V gene TRBV25-1 combines with J gene TRBJ2-5; 8 bases align to TRBD2. The trim removed 6 bases at V and 10 bases at J, leaving 13 bases unmatched. The CDR3 has 14 residues. The germline CDR1 and CDR2 sequences are MGHDK and SYGVNS. The DNA for the CDR3 is TGTGCCAGCAGCTCATCAGGGCCGGGAGGGGACCAGTACTTC. Translated, it gives CASSSSGPGGDQYF. Complete variable domain (other parts from reference TRBV25-1 and TRBJ2-5): EADIYQTPRYLVIGTGKKITLECSQTMGHDKMYWYQQDPGMELHLIHYSYGVNSTEKGDLSSESTVSRIRTEHFPLTLESARPSHTSQYLCASSSSGPGGDQYFGPGTRLLVL.

This clonotype was found a few times. The chain recombines TRBV7-2 with TRBJ2-1; 11 bases line up with TRBD2. V was clipped by 5 bases and J by 7 bases; unmatched bases: 28. The V gene's germline CDR1 is SGHTA and CDR2 FQGNSA. The CDR3 covers 22 residues. CDR3 residues: CASSPGTGKTSSTSGGRNEQFF. The CDR3 region has the DNA TGTGCCAGCAGCCCCGGGACAGGGAAGACTAGCAGCACTAGCGGGGGAAGGAATGAGCAGTTCTTC.

This clonotype was seen only a few times. The chain carries TRBV19 and TRBJ2-3; 9 bases line up with TRBD1. This CDR3 contains 15 residues. V trimming: 5 bases; J trimming: 2 bases; junction bases outside the gene matches: 5. Looked up from germline, CDR1 is LNHDA and CDR2 is SQIVND (reference sequence). In DNA form, the CDR3 reads TGTGCCAGTAGTGGTGGACAGGGGCTCACAGATACGCAGTATTTT. Translation: CASSGGQGLTDTQYF. The whole variable domain, remainder taken from reference TRBV19 and TRBJ2-3, is DGGITQSPKYLFRKEGQNVTLSCEQNLNHDAMYWYRQDPGQGLRLIYYSQIVNDFQKGDIAEGYSVSREKKESFPLTVTSAQKNPTAFYLCASSGGQGLTDTQYFGPGTRLTVL.

The gene calls are TRBV2 and TRBJ1-6; the D is unclear. The germline CDR1 and CDR2 sequences are SNHLY and FYNNEI. The CDR3 is made up of 11 amino acids. V was trimmed by 2 bases and J by 9 bases, leaving 2 bases between them. Here the CDR3 DNA reads TGTGCCAGCAGTGAACCTTCACCCCTCCACTTT. Its protein is CASSEPSPLHF.

This clonotype was seen just once. The V gene is TRBV6-1, the J gene TRBJ1-1; tentative D call: TRBD1 (5 bases). The V gene lost 3 bases and the J gene lost 1 base, with 12 bases spanning the gap. The germline gives CDR1 MNHNS, CDR2 SASEGT. The CDR3 length is 15 residues. CDR3 sequence (DNA): TGTGCCAGCAGTGAGCTTTCGAGGGGGAACACTGAAGCTTTCTTT. It yields the protein CASSELSRGNTEAFF.

This clonotype was recorded at least ten times. This chain links TRBV12-3 or TRBV12-4 with TRBJ1-1; 7 bases are a match to TRBD1. J gave up 0 bases and V 6 bases, and 4 bases lay outside the gene matches. The CDR3 is made up of 14 amino acids. The CDR3 sequence: CASSLDRLNTEAFF. CDR3 bases: TGTGCCAGCAGCTTGGACAGGCTGAACACTGAAGCTTTCTTT.

This clonotype was recorded many times. The genes are TRBV5-1 and TRBJ2-3; TRBD2 aligns across 8 bases. V was clipped by 3 bases and J by 1 base; unmatched bases: 10. The CDR3 consists of 17 residues. Germline CDR1 is SGHRS and CDR2 is YFSETQ. The CDR3 sequence: CASSSEPTGGGTDTQYF. The CDR3 DNA reads TGCGCCAGCAGCTCAGAGCCGACGGGAGGGGGCACAGATACGCAGTATTTT.

Regarding this clonotype: A read error may explain this, as a much larger clone is one base away. The genes are TRBV24-1 and TRBJ2-1; 8 bases align to TRBD1. Germline V gene lookup returns CDR1 KGHDR and CDR2 SFDVKD. With V trimmed by 5 bases and J by 0 bases, 2 bases remained unmatched. This CDR3 has 15 amino acids. The CDR3 DNA sequence: TGTGCCACCAGTGCTACAGGGGGCTCCTACAATGAGCAGTTCTTC. Its protein is CATSATGGSYNEQFF.